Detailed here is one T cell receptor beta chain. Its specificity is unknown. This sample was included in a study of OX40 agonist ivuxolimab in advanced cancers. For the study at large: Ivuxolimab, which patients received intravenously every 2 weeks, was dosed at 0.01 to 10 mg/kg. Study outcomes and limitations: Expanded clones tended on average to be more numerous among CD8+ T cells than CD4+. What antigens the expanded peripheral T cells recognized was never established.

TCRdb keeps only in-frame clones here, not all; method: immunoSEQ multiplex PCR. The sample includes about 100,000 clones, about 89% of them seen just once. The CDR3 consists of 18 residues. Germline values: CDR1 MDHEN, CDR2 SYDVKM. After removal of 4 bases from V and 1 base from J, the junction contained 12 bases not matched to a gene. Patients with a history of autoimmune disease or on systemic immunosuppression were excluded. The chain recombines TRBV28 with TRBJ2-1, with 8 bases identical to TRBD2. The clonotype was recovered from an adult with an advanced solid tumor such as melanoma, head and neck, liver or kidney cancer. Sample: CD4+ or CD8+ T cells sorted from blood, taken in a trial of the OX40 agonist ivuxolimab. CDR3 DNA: TGTGCCAGCAGTTCCCCCTCCGCGGGAGGACCGTCCTACAATGAGCAGTTCTTC. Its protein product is CASSSPSAGGPSYNEQFF.